One and the same sample provided the 23 T cell receptor beta chains below, sequenced in a study of T cells in Graves' hyperthyroidism and ophthalmopathy. Authors of the study amplified TCR beta CDR3 regions from RNA transcripts. A set of HTBI primers served as the primers for a first-round RT-PCR of the TCR CDR3. TCRdb itself ran the multiplex PCR reads through MiXCR, one entry per CDR3 protein. The sample lists some 510,000 distinct CDR3 sequences, under 60% seen once, with 8.2% in the top ten. The sample comprised peripheral blood or thyroid tissue (not recorded which). The receptors come from a woman younger than 30 with Graves' hyperthyroidism.

The chain uses TRBV29-1 and TRBJ1-1; D gene uncertain. Trimming took 6 bases from V and 5 from J, leaving 16 bases between them. This CDR3 region has 13 residues. Germline V gene sequence: CDR1 SQVTM, CDR2 ANQGSEA. CDR3 in DNA: TGCAGCGTCGGGGAAGGACTAGGGACTGAAGCTTTCTTT. Translating gives CSVGEGLGTEAFF.

The rearrangement uses TRBV29-1 and TRBJ2-7, with D possibly TRBD2 on 6 matching bases. From germline, CDR1 is SQVTM and CDR2 ANQGSEA. Trimming pared 1 base from V and 0 bases from J, leaving 13 bases between. The CDR3 spans 15 residues. CDR3 coding DNA: TGCAGCGTTGAAGCTGTCGGAGGGGCCTCCTACGAGCAGTACTTC. Its protein is CSVEAVGGASYEQYF.

In DNA form, the CDR3 reads TGTGCCAGCACCATGGCGGGGGGGGTATCTGAAGCTTTCTTT. This gives the protein CASTMAGGVSEAFF. The J gene is TRBJ1-1, the V gene TRBV12-3 or TRBV12-4, with D perhaps matching TRBD1 (5 bases). V lost 7 bases to trimming and J lost 6 bases, with 18 bases between them. The CDR3 length is 14 residues.

Comment on this clonotype: Germline and junction disagree at one end, which may indicate a read error. The chain has TRBV7-9 and TRBJ1-2; D gene unclear. This CDR3 has 15 residues. Germline V gives CDR1 SEHNR, CDR2 FQNEAQ (reference sequence). Here the CDR3 DNA reads TGCGCCAGCAGCCAAGATCTAGCCGGGTTCTATGGCTACACCTTC. Its protein is CASSQDLAGFYGYTF. Using reference TRBV7-9 and TRBJ1-2 for the parts outside the CDR3, the full variable domain is DTGVSQNPRHKITKRGQNVTFRCDPISEHNRLYWYRQTLGQGPEFLTYFQNEAQLEKSRLLSDRFSAERPKGSFSTLEIQRTEQGDSAMYLCASSQDLAGFYGYTFGSGTRLTVV.

This clonotype turned up a few times. The rearrangement links TRBV20-1 to TRBJ1-2, with 7 bases lining up with TRBD1. Germline-derived CDR1 and CDR2 are DFQATT and SNEGSKA (reference sequence). V lost 5 bases and J lost 2; bases outside the gene matches: 5. This CDR3 region has 13 residues. CDR3 DNA: TGCAGTGCTCGGACAGGAGAAAACTATGGCTACACCTTC. Protein product: CSARTGENYGYTF.

This clonotype was seen a few times. The V gene is TRBV29-1, the J gene TRBJ1-2; maybe TRBD1 (5 bases). The V end was cut by 4 bases, the J end by 7 bases, with 16 bases between. CDR1 and CDR2 from the germline V gene are SQVTM and ANQGSEA. CDR3 length: 13 residues. CDR3 loop: CSVAGDGPSGYTF. The DNA for the CDR3 is TGCAGCGTTGCCGGGGACGGCCCTTCTGGCTACACCTTC.

This clonotype was counted at least ten times. One end of the junction does not line up with germline, which may come from a read error. The chain combines TRBV2 with TRBJ1-5; D is unresolved. This CDR3 region has 11 residues. CDR1 and CDR2 from the germline V gene are SNHLY and FYNNEI. The CDR3 region is CASSLNQLQHF. The CDR3 nucleotides read TGTGCCAGCAGTCTTAATCAGCTCCAGCATTTT.

This clonotype was seen a few times. The chain combines TRBV19 with TRBJ1-1, with TRBD1 matching 7 bases. CDR1 is LNHDA, CDR2 SQIVND, per germline (reference sequence). The junction had 6 bases not matched to a gene; V was cut back by 3 bases and J by 5 bases. This CDR3 is 14 amino acids long. This chain's CDR3 is CASSIQQGWTEAFF. CDR3 coding DNA: TGTGCCAGTAGTATTCAACAGGGGTGGACTGAAGCTTTCTTT.

About this clonotype: A much larger clone lies a single base off, so this may be a read error. The chain is built from TRBV29-1 and TRBJ2-7, with TRBD2 matching over 7 bases. The germline V gene has CDR1 SQVTM and CDR2 ANQGSEA. V shed 3 bases and J 2 bases; nucleotides not matched to a gene: 7. CDR3 length: 14 residues. As DNA, the CDR3 is TGCAGCGTTGAGACGAGCGGGGATACCTACGAGCAGTACTTC. Translating gives CSVETSGDTYEQYF.

In the case of this clonotype: An end of the junction differs from the germline gene, which may be a read error. The V gene is TRBV7-3, the J gene TRBJ2-7, with D perhaps being TRBD1 or TRBD2 (5 bases each). Germline values: CDR1 SGHTA, CDR2 FQGTGA. The CDR3 is 15 residues long. The CDR3 spells CASSLRDGEDYEQYF. The CDR3 DNA reads as TGCGCCAGCAGCCTCCGGGACGGAGAAGACTACGAGCAGTACTTC.

The table lists this clonotype with many counts. The V gene is TRBV24-1, the J gene TRBJ1-1; the D is unclear. Germline CDR1 KGHDR, CDR2 SFDVKD. This CDR3 comprises 12 residues. Trimming took off 0 bases at V and 11 bases at J, with 9 bases between the two ends. The CDR3 region has the DNA TGTGCCACCAGTGATTTGACGAGCAGGGCTTTCTTT. Protein: CATSDLTSRAFF.

With respect to this clonotype: A much larger clone lies a single base off, so this may be a read error. The J gene is TRBJ2-5, the V gene TRBV29-1; a possible D gene is TRBD2 (5 bases). V gave up 7 bases and J gave up 2 bases, with 17 bases separating them. CDR3 length: 14 residues. Germline CDR1 reads SQVTM; CDR2 reads ANQGSEA. The CDR3 nucleotides read TGCAGCGCGCCTGGTTGGCAGCGGCAAGAGACCCAGTACTTC. Its translation is CSAPGWQRQETQYF.

V is TRBV9 and J is TRBJ1-1, with D tentatively TRBD1 (5 bases). The CDR3 is 12 residues long. V was clipped by 2 bases and J by 7 bases, with 9 bases between them. Germline CDR1 and CDR2: SGDLS and YYNGEE. CDR3 sequence: CASSVGPLEAFF. For the CDR3, the DNA is TGTGCCAGCAGCGTGGGACCCCTTGAAGCTTTCTTT.

This clonotype occurred a few times. The J gene is TRBJ2-7, the V gene TRBV25-1, with unresolved D. This CDR3 has 15 residues. Trimming left V 0 bases short and J 3 bases short, with 12 bases between. Germline V CDR1 and CDR2: MGHDK, SYGVNS. This CDR3 is CASSEYDLEHYEQYF. In nucleotides, the CDR3 is TGTGCCAGCAGTGAATATGACTTGGAACACTACGAGCAGTACTTC.

This chain links TRBV19 with TRBJ2-2, with TRBD2 matching over 10 bases. The trim removed 6 bases at V and 9 bases at J, leaving 7 bases unmatched. The germline gives CDR1 LNHDA, CDR2 SQIVND (reference sequence). The CDR3 is 14 residues long. The CDR3 sequence is CASRVASGSRELFF. As DNA, the CDR3 is TGTGCCAGTAGGGTGGCTAGCGGGAGTCGGGAGCTGTTTTTT.

As for this clonotype: One junction end disagrees with the germline gene, perhaps due to a read error. The chain uses TRBV5-1 and TRBJ1-1; TRBD1 matches at 8 bases. The CDR3 is 15 residues long. CDR1 is SGHRS and CDR2 is YFSETQ in the germline V gene. The CDR3 nucleotides are TGTGCCAGCAGCTTGGACCCACAGGGGGACACTGAAGCTTTCTTT. Amino acid sequence: CASSLDPQGDTEAFF.

The CDR3 nucleotides are TGTGCCACCAGTGATTCGAGGACAGGAGGAGAGACCCAGTACTTC. Protein: CATSDSRTGGETQYF. The chain has TRBV24-1 and TRBJ2-5, with 7 bases identical to TRBD1. The CDR3 runs to 15 residues. Unmatched junction bases numbered 6, after V lost 2 bases and J lost 4 bases. Germline assignment: CDR1 KGHDR and CDR2 SFDVKD.

This clonotype was observed once. The J gene is TRBJ2-7, the V gene TRBV7-9; 8 bases line up with TRBD2. J gave up 3 bases and V 5 bases, and 15 bases lay outside the gene matches. The CDR3 contains 17 residues. Germline V gives CDR1 SEHNR, CDR2 FQNEAQ (reference sequence). The CDR3 sequence: CASSQPSPGLAGYEQYF. The CDR3 DNA is TGTGCCAGCAGCCAACCATCCCCTGGTCTAGCGGGCTACGAGCAGTACTTC.

This rearrangement joins TRBV15 to TRBJ2-5; 11 positions agree with TRBD2. With 1 base clipped from V and 3 bases from J, the junction kept 1 base outside the gene matches. The germline V gene has CDR1 LNHNV and CDR2 YYDKDF (reference sequence). CDR3 length: 15 residues. The CDR3 DNA is TGTGCCACCAGCAGAGGTAGCGGGAGGGAAGAGACCCAGTACTTC. It encodes CATSRGSGREETQYF.

This clonotype has ten or more counts. J is TRBJ1-1 and V is TRBV10-3; D remains unclear. Germline CDR1 and CDR2: ENHRY and SYGVKD. V was trimmed by 7 bases and J by 0 bases, leaving 9 bases between them. The CDR3 runs to 13 residues. In DNA form, the CDR3 reads TGTGCCATCACCGGAGCGGTGAACACTGAAGCTTTCTTT. Translating gives CAITGAVNTEAFF.

This clonotype was seen more than once but under ten times. The chain couples TRBV19 to TRBJ1-5; D is unresolved. CDR1 is LNHDA, CDR2 SQIVND, per germline (reference sequence). The V end lost 0 bases, the J end lost 8 bases, and 8 bases lay between the germline ends. This CDR3 has 13 amino acids. The DNA of the CDR3 is TGTGCCAGTAGTATAGACCTCTGGGAGCCCCAGCATTTT. Protein: CASSIDLWEPQHF.

The rearrangement uses TRBV20-1 and TRBJ1-1; 10 nucleotides line up with TRBD1. With 8 bases clipped from V and 1 base from J, the junction kept 7 bases outside the gene matches. This CDR3 comprises 14 residues. Germline V gives CDR1 DFQATT, CDR2 SNEGSKA (reference sequence). This CDR3 is CSSPDRGANTEAFF. The CDR3 DNA reads TGCAGTTCTCCGGACAGGGGGGCGAACACTGAAGCTTTCTTT.

A remark on this clonotype: A read error may explain this, as a much larger clone is one base away. The genes are TRBV7-8 and TRBJ1-6; D not resolved. CDR1 is SGHVS and CDR2 is FQNEAQ in the germline V gene. The CDR3 covers 16 residues. As DNA, the CDR3 is TGTGCCAGCAGCTTAGAGGTACCGGGCCCAAATTCATCCCTCCACTTT. It translates to CASSLEVPGPNSSLHF.